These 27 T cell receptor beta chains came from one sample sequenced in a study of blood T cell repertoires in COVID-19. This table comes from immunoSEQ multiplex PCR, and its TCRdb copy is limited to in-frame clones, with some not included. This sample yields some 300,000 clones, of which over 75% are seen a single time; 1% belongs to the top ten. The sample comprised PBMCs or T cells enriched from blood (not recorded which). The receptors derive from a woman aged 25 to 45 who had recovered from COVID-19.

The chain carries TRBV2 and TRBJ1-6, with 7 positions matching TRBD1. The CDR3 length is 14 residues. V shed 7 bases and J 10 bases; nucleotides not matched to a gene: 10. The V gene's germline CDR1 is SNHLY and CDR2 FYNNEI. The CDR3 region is CASKGGDRASPLHF. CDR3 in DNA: TGTGCCAGCAAGGGAGGAGACAGGGCCTCACCCCTCCACTTT.

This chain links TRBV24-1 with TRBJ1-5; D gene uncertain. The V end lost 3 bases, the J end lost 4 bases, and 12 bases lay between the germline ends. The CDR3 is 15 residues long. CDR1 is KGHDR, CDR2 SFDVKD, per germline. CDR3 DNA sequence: TGTGCCACCAGTGATGCCCGGGAGGCGAATCAGCCCCAGCATTTT. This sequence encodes CATSDAREANQPQHF.

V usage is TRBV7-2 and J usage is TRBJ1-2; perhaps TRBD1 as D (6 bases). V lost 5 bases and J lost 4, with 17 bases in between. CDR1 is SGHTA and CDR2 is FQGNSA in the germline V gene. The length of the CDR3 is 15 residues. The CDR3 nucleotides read TGTGCCAGCAGCGACGGACAGTTCGGCAGCTATGGCTACACCTTC. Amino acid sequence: CASSDGQFGSYGYTF.

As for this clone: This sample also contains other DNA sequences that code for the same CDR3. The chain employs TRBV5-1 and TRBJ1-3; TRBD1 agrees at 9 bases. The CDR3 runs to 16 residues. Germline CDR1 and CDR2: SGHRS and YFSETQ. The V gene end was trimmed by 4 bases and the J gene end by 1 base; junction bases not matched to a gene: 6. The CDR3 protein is CASSPGQGGSGNTIYF. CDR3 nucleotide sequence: TGCGCCAGCAGCCCGGGACAGGGTGGTTCTGGAAACACCATATATTTT.

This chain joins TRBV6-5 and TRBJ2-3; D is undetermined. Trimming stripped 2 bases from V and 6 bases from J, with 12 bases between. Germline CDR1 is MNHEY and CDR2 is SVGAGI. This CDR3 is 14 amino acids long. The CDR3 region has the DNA TGTGCCAGCAGTTACGTCAGTCCCCTGGATACGCAGTATTTT. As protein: CASSYVSPLDTQYF.

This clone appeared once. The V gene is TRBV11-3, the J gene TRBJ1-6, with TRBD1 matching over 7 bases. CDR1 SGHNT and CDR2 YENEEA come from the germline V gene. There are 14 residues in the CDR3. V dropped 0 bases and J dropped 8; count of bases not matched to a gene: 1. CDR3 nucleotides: TGTGCCAGCAGCTTAGATGGGACAGATTCACCCCTCCACTTT. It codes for CASSLDGTDSPLHF.

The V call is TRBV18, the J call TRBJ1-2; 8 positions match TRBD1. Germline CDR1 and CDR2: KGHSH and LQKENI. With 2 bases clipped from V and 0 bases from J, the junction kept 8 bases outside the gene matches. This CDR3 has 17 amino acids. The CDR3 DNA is TGTGCCAGCTCACCAGGGGTCCCAGGGGGCTCTAACTATGGCTACACCTTC. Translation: CASSPGVPGGSNYGYTF.

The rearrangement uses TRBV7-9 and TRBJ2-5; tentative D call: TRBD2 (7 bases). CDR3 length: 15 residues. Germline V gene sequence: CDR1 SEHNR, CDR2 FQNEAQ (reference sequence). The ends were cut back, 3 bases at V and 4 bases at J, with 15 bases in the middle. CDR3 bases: TGTGCCAGCAGCTTTTTAACAGGGAGGGGAGAGACCCAGTACTTC. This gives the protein CASSFLTGRGETQYF.

The CDR3 loop reads CASLGGVRNTGELFF. In DNA form, the CDR3 reads TGTGCCAGCCTAGGGGGGGTTCGGAACACCGGGGAGCTGTTTTTT. The chain recombines TRBV28 with TRBJ2-2, with D maybe TRBD2 (7 bases). Trimming removed 8 bases at V and 1 base at J, with 14 bases between. This CDR3 region has 15 residues. Per germline, CDR1 MDHEN and CDR2 SYDVKM.

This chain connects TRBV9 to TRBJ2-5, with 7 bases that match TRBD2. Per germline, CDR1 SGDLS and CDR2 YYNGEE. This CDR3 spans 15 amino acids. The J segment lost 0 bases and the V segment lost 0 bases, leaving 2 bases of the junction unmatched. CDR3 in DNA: TGTGCCAGCAGCGTAGCCGGGGGGTACCAAGAGACCCAGTACTTC. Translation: CASSVAGGYQETQYF.

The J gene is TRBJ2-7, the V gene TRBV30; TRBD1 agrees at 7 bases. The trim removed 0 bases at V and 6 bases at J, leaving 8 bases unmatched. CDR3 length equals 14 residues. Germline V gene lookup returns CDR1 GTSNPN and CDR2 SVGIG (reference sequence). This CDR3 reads CAWSVRGTGVEQYF. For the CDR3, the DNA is TGTGCCTGGAGTGTACGAGGTACAGGGGTCGAGCAGTACTTC.

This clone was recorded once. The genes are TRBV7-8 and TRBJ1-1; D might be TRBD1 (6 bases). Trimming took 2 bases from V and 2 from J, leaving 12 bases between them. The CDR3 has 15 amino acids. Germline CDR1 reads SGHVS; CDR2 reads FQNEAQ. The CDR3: CASSLRRGGNTEAFF. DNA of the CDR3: TGTGCCAGCAGCTTACGCAGGGGTGGAAACACTGAAGCTTTCTTT.

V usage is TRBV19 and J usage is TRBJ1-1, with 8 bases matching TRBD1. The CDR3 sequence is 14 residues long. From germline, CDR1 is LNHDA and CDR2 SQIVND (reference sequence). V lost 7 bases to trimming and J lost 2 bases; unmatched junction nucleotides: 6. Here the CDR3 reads CASKGGTGNTEAFF. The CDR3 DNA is TGTGCCAGTAAGGGGGGGACAGGTAACACTGAAGCTTTCTTT.

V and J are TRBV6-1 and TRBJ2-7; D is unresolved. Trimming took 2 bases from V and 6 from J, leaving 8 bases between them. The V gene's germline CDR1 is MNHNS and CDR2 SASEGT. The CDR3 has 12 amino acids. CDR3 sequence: CASSEITGEQYF. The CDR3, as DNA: TGTGCCAGCAGTGAAATAACGGGCGAGCAGTACTTC.

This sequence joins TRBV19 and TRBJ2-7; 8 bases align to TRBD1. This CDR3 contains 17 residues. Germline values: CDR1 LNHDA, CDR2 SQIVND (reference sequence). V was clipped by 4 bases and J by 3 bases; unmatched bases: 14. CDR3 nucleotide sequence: TGTGCCAGTAGTAAATTTCTCGGGACAGGACCGCACTACGAGCAGTACTTC. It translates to CASSKFLGTGPHYEQYF.

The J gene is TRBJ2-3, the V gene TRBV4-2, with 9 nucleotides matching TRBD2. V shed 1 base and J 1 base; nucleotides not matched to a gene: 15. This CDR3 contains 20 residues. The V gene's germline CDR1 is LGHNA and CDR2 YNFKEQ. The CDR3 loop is CASSQVYGGGAEGRTDTQYF. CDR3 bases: TGTGCCAGCAGCCAAGTTTACGGCGGGGGGGCCGAGGGGCGCACAGATACGCAGTATTTT.

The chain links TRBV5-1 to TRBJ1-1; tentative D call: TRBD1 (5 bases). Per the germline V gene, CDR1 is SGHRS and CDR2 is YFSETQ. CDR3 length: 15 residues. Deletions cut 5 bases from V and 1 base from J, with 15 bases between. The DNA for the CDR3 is TGCGCCAGCAGTCCCCCAGACAGATCGAACACTGAAGCTTTCTTT. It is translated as CASSPPDRSNTEAFF.

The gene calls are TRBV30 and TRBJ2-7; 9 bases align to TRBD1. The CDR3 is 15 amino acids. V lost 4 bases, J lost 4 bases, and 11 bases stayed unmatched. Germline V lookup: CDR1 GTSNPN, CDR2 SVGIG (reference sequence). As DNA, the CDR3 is TGTGCCTGGACACCGATCGGACAGGGGAGGTACGAGCAGTACTTC. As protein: CAWTPIGQGRYEQYF.

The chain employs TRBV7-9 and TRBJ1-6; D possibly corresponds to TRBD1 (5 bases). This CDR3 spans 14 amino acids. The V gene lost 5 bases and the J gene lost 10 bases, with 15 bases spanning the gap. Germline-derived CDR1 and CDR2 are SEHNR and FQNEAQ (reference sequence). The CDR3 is CASSPPWGGSPLHF. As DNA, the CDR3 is TGTGCCAGCAGCCCCCCGTGGGGGGGATCACCCCTCCACTTT.

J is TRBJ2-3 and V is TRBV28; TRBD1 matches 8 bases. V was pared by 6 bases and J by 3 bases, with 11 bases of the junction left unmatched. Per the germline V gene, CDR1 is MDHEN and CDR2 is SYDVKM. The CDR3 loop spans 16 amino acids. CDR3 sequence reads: CASSTRDRGGTDTQYF. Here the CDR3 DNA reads TGTGCCAGCAGCACCCGAGACAGGGGTGGGACAGATACGCAGTATTTT.

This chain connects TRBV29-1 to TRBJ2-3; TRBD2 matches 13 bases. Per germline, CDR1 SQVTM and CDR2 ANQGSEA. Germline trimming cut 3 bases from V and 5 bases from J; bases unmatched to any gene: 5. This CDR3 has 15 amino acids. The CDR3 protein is CSVDRGLAGRDTQYF. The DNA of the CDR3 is TGCAGCGTTGATCGGGGACTAGCGGGGCGAGATACGCAGTATTTT.

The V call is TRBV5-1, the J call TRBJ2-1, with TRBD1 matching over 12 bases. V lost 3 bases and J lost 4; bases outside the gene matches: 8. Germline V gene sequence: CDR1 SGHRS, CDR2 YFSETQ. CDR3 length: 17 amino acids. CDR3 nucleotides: TGCGCCAGCAGCTATTACACGGGACAGGGGGCTTACAATGAGCAGTTCTTC. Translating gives CASSYYTGQGAYNEQFF.

Here the CDR3 reads CAWSGGLRDTQYF. CDR3 nucleotides: TGTGCCTGGAGTGGCGGATTGAGGGATACGCAGTATTTT. The chain has TRBV30 and TRBJ2-3; D uncertain. V lost 1 base to trimming and J lost 6 bases, with 11 bases between them. The CDR3 is 13 amino acids. Germline V gene lookup returns CDR1 GTSNPN and CDR2 SVGIG (reference sequence).

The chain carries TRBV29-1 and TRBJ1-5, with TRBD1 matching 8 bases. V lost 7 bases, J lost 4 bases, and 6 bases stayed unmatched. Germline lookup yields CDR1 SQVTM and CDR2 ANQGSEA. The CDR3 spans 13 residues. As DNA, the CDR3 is TGCAGCGCTGGACAGGGAGGGAATCAGCCCCAGCATTTT. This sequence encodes CSAGQGGNQPQHF.

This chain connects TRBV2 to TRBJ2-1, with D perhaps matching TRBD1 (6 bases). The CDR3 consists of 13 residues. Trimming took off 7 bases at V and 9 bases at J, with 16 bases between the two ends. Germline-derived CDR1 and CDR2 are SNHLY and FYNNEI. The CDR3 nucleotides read TGTGCCAGCACCCAAAATACAGGGACTGAGCAGTTCTTC. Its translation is CASTQNTGTEQFF.

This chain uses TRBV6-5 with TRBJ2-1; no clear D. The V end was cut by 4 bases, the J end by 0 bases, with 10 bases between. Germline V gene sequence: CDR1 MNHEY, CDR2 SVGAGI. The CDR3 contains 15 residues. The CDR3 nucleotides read TGTGCCAGCAGTTCCGACGTAGCCTCCTACAATGAGCAGTTCTTC. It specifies CASSSDVASYNEQFF.

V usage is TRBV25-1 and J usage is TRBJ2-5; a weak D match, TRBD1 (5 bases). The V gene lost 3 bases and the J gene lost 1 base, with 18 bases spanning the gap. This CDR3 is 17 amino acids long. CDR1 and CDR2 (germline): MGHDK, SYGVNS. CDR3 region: CASSDHSTGTGQETQYF. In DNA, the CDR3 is TGTGCCAGCAGTGATCACAGCACCGGCACAGGCCAAGAGACCCAGTACTTC.